Described below is a single T cell receptor beta chain sequence and its context. This clonotype was seen only a few times. The antigen it recognizes is unknown. Per-nucleotide qualities are absent, and no much larger clonotype sits a single base away. The treatment or condition label of this sample denotes: allogeneic hematopoietic cell transplantation with graft depleted of TCRalphabeta T cells and CD19 B cells. The transplant recipients were children given TCRalphabeta/CD19-depleted allogeneic hematopoietic cell grafts. This entry belongs to a study of T-cell reconstitution after alpha-beta-depleted transplantation in children (dated by TCRdb to 2015 to 2016). Concerning the study at large: Using TCR repertoire profiling, the study quantitatively followed how T-cell immune reconstitution unfolded in children after TCRalphabeta/CD19-depleted allogeneic hematopoietic cell transplantation. Points the paper makes about the study in general: Over the following months the frequencies of hyperexpanded clones went down, and after one year T-cell counts and TCRbeta diversity were mostly credited to newly produced T cells. In some patients, the high TCRbeta diversity seen at day 60 was put down to recipient T cells and intrathymic progenitors that had survived conditioning. The apparently early alphabetaT-cell count recovery about two months after transplant was reportedly dependent on only several hundred rapidly expanded clones derived from non-depleted graft cells.

Preparation of the library involved PCR. Sequencer: Illumina HiSeq 2500. TCR libraries were prepared with molecular barcoding, using unique molecular identifiers to normalize TCRbeta repertoire quantification. The public sequencing data were trimmed at Q25 with fastp and processed into clonotypes with MiXCR by TCRdb, which kept only in-frame beta chains. Each CDR3 protein gets just one entry, which takes the most common genes and DNA from the rows behind it. In all, the sample holds about 90,000 distinct CDR3 sequences, and around 16% of those were seen once. Clones ranked in the top ten supply roughly 21% of the sample. Its CDR3 holds 15 amino acids, cysteine through phenylalanine. CDR3 DNA is the only sequence kept; it has 45 bases, read in frame from the first base. Ends trimmed: V by 6 bases, J by 6 bases; bases unmatched to a gene: 10. According to the germline V gene (reference sequence), CDR1 reads DFQATT and CDR2 reads SNEGSKA.

This material consisted of PBMCs, mostly from graft donor cells, taken 180 days after TCRalphabeta/CD19-depleted stem cell transplant. This clonotype was obtained from a male patient between 2 and 15 years old who had a stem cell transplant for acute lymphoblastic leukemia, so the T cells may come from the graft donor. The chain is made from TRBV20-1 and TRBJ1-5; TRBD1 lines up with 11 middle nucleotides. The CDR3 region has the sequence CSAYHGTGGSQPQHF. The nucleotide sequence is TGCAGTGCCTATCATGGGACAGGGGGGAGTCAGCCCCAGCATTTT.